The following is a TCR beta chain sequence with its context. Its antigen is currently unknown. The sample is drawn from a study of shared clonotypes between healthy human individuals. The V gene's germline CDR1 is SGHRS and CDR2 YFSETQ. Trimming removed 4 bases from V and 2 bases from J; junction bases left unmatched: 8. The CDR3 consists of 16 residues. The protocol was immunoSEQ multiplex PCR, while the TCRdb copy is restricted to in-frame clones and leaves out a portion. The profile shows roughly 2 million clones, roughly 95% of them singletons. Whole-study findings and limits: Memory subsets generally showed lower estimated richness than naive subsets.

The sequence derives from a young man in good health. Sequencing used naive CD4+ T cells sorted from blood. Sample subset: CD45RA+ positively selected. This rearrangement joins TRBV5-1 to TRBJ2-7; TRBD2 matches at 11 bases. Here the CDR3 reads CASSAGGGLAAYEQYF. Here the CDR3 DNA reads TGCGCCAGCAGCGCTGGGGGGGGACTAGCGGCCTACGAGCAGTACTTC.